These 27 T cell receptor beta chains share one sample of origin, sequenced in a study of blood T cell repertoires in COVID-19. Assay: immunoSEQ multiplex PCR; the TCRdb copy retains only in-frame clones and omits some. The repertoire consists of some 150,000 clones, with roughly 90% occurring once and the leading ten covering about 2.3%. Source material: peripheral blood. The receptors originated from a human donor in a cohort sampled during active COVID-19.

DNA of the CDR3: TGTGCCGCGGGGGAGGGTAGGTTTCAGGCCTACGAGCAGTACTTC. Encoded protein: CAAGEGRFQAYEQYF. The V and J genes are TRBV28 and TRBJ2-7; 7 nucleotides align to TRBD2. V lost 11 bases to trimming and J lost 2 bases; unmatched junction nucleotides: 15. Germline CDR1 is MDHEN and CDR2 is SYDVKM. This CDR3 contains 15 residues.

J is TRBJ2-7 and V is TRBV25-1; 11 nucleotides line up with TRBD1. The CDR3 spans 13 residues. The V gene end was trimmed by 6 bases and the J gene end by 4 bases; junction bases not matched to a gene: 2. The germline V gene has CDR1 MGHDK and CDR2 SYGVNS. The CDR3 protein is CASSRDRGYEQYF. Written as DNA, the CDR3 is TGTGCCAGCAGCAGGGACAGGGGGTACGAGCAGTACTTC.

V gene TRBV6-9 combines with J gene TRBJ2-7; D is possibly TRBD2 (6 bases). Germline CDR1 is MNHGY and CDR2 is SVAAGI. Trimming removed 2 bases at V and 6 bases at J, with 17 bases between. The CDR3 has 15 amino acids. CDR3 nucleotide sequence: TGTGCCAGCAGTTATCTACTAGCTCTGACTCGCGAGCAGTACTTC. Its translation: CASSYLLALTREQYF.

V usage is TRBV6-5 and J usage is TRBJ2-7, with TRBD1 matching over 9 bases. V shed 7 bases, J shed 1 base, and the junction held 5 bases outside the gene matches. Germline CDR1 reads MNHEY; CDR2 reads SVGAGI. This CDR3 comprises 14 residues. CDR3 sequence: CASTRGTGSYEQYF. CDR3 DNA: TGTGCCAGCACCCGAGGGACAGGGTCCTACGAGCAGTACTTC.

The V call is TRBV5-1, the J call TRBJ1-6; 7 bases fit TRBD1. V shed 3 bases, J shed 5 bases, and the junction held 14 bases outside the gene matches. The CDR3 sequence is 18 residues long. CDR1 SGHRS and CDR2 YFSETQ come from the germline V gene. In nucleotides, the CDR3 is TGCGCCAGCAGCTCGACCGGACAGGCTGGAACTGATAATTCACCCCTCCACTTT. Its translation: CASSSTGQAGTDNSPLHF.

The chain joins TRBV29-1 to TRBJ2-2, with TRBD2 matching over 14 bases. The CDR3 runs to 17 residues. Per germline, CDR1 SQVTM and CDR2 ANQGSEA. Trimming took 4 bases from V and 5 from J; bases not matched to a gene: 9. The CDR3 sequence: CSVVFGTSGSRTGELFF. The CDR3 nucleotides are TGCAGCGTTGTCTTTGGGACTAGCGGGAGTAGGACCGGGGAGCTGTTTTTT.

V and J are TRBV3-1 (or the pseudogene TRBV3-2) and TRBJ1-4; D possibly corresponds to TRBD1 (5 bases). This CDR3 has 14 amino acids. Germline-derived CDR1 and CDR2 are LGHDT and YNNKEL (reference sequence). V was shortened by 3 bases and J by 5 bases, with 10 bases between the two germline ends. The CDR3 sequence: CASSQRRGNEKLFF. In nucleotides, the CDR3 is TGTGCCAGCAGCCAGAGGAGGGGAAATGAAAAACTGTTTTTT.

The genes are TRBV5-1 and TRBJ2-2, with TRBD1 as a possible D gene (5 bases). CDR1 is SGHRS and CDR2 is YFSETQ in the germline V gene. The CDR3 is 17 amino acids. V gave up 4 bases and J gave up 1 base, with 17 bases separating them. CDR3 in amino acids: CASSLPSTVRNTGELFF. The CDR3 nucleotides are TGCGCCAGCAGCCTTCCCTCGACAGTGAGGAACACCGGGGAGCTGTTTTTT.

The rearrangement joins TRBV5-1 to TRBJ2-5; a possible D gene is TRBD1 (5 bases). This CDR3 has 15 amino acids. Trimming stripped 0 bases from V and 5 bases from J, with 14 bases between. Germline CDR1 SGHRS, CDR2 YFSETQ. CDR3 residues: CASSLEQVGWETQYF. CDR3 bases: TGCGCCAGCAGCTTGGAACAGGTGGGGTGGGAGACCCAGTACTTC.

The V and J genes are TRBV27 and TRBJ1-5; no reliable D call. Trimming pared 3 bases from V and 1 base from J, leaving 10 bases between. Germline-derived CDR1 and CDR2 are MNHEY and SMNVEV (reference sequence). This CDR3 contains 15 residues. The CDR3 coding sequence is TGTGCCAGCAGTTTTTGGTACGAGAGCAATCAGCCCCAGCATTTT. It is translated as CASSFWYESNQPQHF.

CDR3 residues: CASSPGDRTYEQYF. In DNA, the CDR3 is TGTGCCAGCAGCCCGGGGGACAGGACCTACGAGCAGTACTTC. The chain carries TRBV6-6 and TRBJ2-7; 8 positions match TRBD1. The CDR3 contains 14 residues. Looked up from germline, CDR1 is MNHNY and CDR2 is SVGAGI (reference sequence). The V segment lost 6 bases and the J segment 2 bases; nucleotides outside the gene matches: 6.

This chain uses TRBV6-1 with TRBJ1-5, with D possibly being TRBD1 (5 bases). Deletions cut 1 base from V and 4 bases from J, with 8 bases between. The CDR3 is 14 residues long. CDR1 MNHNS and CDR2 SASEGT come from the germline V gene. The CDR3 bases are TGTGCCAGCAGTGAAGGGGGGGGGAATCAGCCCCAGCATTTT. This encodes CASSEGGGNQPQHF.

V usage is TRBV23-1 and J usage is TRBJ2-3; TRBD1 is a possible D gene (5 bases). TRBV23-1 is noted as an ORF with a role that remains uncertain. This CDR3 is built from 16 residues. The V and J ends lost 7 bases and 4 bases respectively, with 21 bases between them. The chain's CDR3 is CASTSTSQQAADTQYF. As DNA, the CDR3 is TGCGCCAGCACTTCCACCAGCCAACAGGCGGCAGATACGCAGTATTTT.

This chain links TRBV7-8 with TRBJ2-5; D might be TRBD1 (6 bases). V shed 11 bases and J shed 4 bases, with 14 bases lying between them. Germline values: CDR1 SGHVS, CDR2 FQNEAQ. This CDR3 comprises 12 residues. DNA for the CDR3: TGTGCCGCGAGGGGGTTGGGAGAGACCCAGTACTTC. Translated, it gives CAARGLGETQYF.

The chain links TRBV6-5 to TRBJ2-3, with no clear D. The germline CDR1 and CDR2 sequences are MNHEY and SVGAGI. The CDR3 runs 13 residues. V lost 4 bases and J 2 bases, leaving 7 bases between the germline ends. The CDR3 sequence: CASSLLYTDTQYF. CDR3 nucleotides: TGTGCCAGCAGTTTACTTTACACAGATACGCAGTATTTT.

The chain couples TRBV19 to TRBJ1-1; 8 bases agree with TRBD1. Trimming cost V 7 bases and J 5 bases; bases outside gene matches: 6. CDR1 and CDR2 from the germline V gene are LNHDA and SQIVND (reference sequence). This CDR3 is built from 13 residues. DNA for the CDR3: TGTGCCAGTACCTTCGACAGGGGTACTGAAGCTTTCTTT. Translation: CASTFDRGTEAFF.

The chain links TRBV11-2 to TRBJ1-1, with 7 positions matching TRBD1. The V segment lost 5 bases and the J segment 3 bases; nucleotides outside the gene matches: 9. The V gene's germline CDR1 is SGHAT and CDR2 FQNNGV. CDR3 size: 15 residues. The CDR3 DNA sequence: TGTGCCAGCAGCCCCTTGCAGGGACAGTACACTGAAGCTTTCTTT. The encoded protein is CASSPLQGQYTEAFF.

The chain recombines TRBV21-1 with TRBJ2-3; the table gives TRBD1 as D, unverified against the DNA. TRBV21-1 is marked as a pseudogene. The CDR3 spans 17 residues. The CDR3 coding sequence is TGTGCCAGCAGCAAAGGTGGACAGATCGGGTGCACAGATACGCAGTATTTT. Its translation is CASSKGGQIGCTDTQYF.

The CDR3 sequence: CSFKGGAGNEQYF. The CDR3 nucleotides read TGCAGCTTTAAGGGGGGGGCGGGTAACGAGCAGTACTTC. This chain connects TRBV29-1 to TRBJ2-7, with D possibly being TRBD2 (7 bases). This CDR3 comprises 13 residues. Germline assignment: CDR1 SQVTM and CDR2 ANQGSEA. V shed 8 bases and J shed 5 bases, with 19 bases lying between them.

The chain uses TRBV28 and TRBJ1-1; 7 nucleotides match TRBD1. Trimming took 5 bases from V and 3 from J; bases not matched to a gene: 9. The CDR3 is 15 residues long. The germline gives CDR1 MDHEN, CDR2 SYDVKM. The CDR3 sequence is CASSPRGARDTEAFF. CDR3 DNA sequence: TGTGCCAGCAGTCCCAGGGGGGCGAGAGACACTGAAGCTTTCTTT.

The V and J genes are TRBV4-2 and TRBJ2-1, with TRBD2 matching over 9 bases. The V segment lost 8 bases and the J segment 6 bases; nucleotides outside the gene matches: 11. The CDR3 covers 15 residues. Germline CDR1 is LGHNA and CDR2 is YNFKEQ. CDR3 coding DNA: TGTGCCAGCCGTACCCGCGGTAGCGGGAGCAATGAGCAGTTCTTC. It yields the protein CASRTRGSGSNEQFF.

This clone showed up just once. J is TRBJ2-3 and V is TRBV7-2; 7 bases align to TRBD1. After removal of 5 bases from V and 6 bases from J, the junction contained 5 bases not matched to a gene. Germline assignment: CDR1 SGHTA and CDR2 FQGNSA. The CDR3 extends over 13 amino acids. This CDR3 reads CASSDRGQDTQYF. The CDR3 region has the DNA TGTGCCAGCAGCGATAGGGGGCAGGATACGCAGTATTTT.

This rearrangement joins TRBV14 to TRBJ1-6; TRBD1 matches at 9 bases. This CDR3 spans 16 amino acids. CDR1 and CDR2 from the germline V gene are SGHDN and FVKESK. Trimming at V came to 5 bases and at J to 8 bases, leaving 10 bases not matched to a gene. CDR3: CASSSRDREDDSPLHF. The CDR3 region has the DNA TGTGCCAGCAGCTCTCGGGACAGGGAAGATGATTCACCCCTCCACTTT.

This chain links TRBV6-5 with TRBJ1-1, with D possibly matching TRBD1 (6 bases). CDR1 MNHEY and CDR2 SVGAGI come from the germline V gene. V gave up 9 bases and J gave up 1 base, with 18 bases separating them. CDR3 length: 15 residues. DNA for the CDR3: TGTGCCAGTAGGATCGGGGGGCGCGAGAACACTGAAGCTTTCTTT. It specifies CASRIGGRENTEAFF.

This chain connects TRBV19 to TRBJ2-1, with 9 bases fitting TRBD2. The CDR3 is made up of 12 amino acids. Germline CDR1 and CDR2: LNHDA and SQIVND (reference sequence). J lost 14 bases, V lost 9 bases, and 11 bases had no gene match. CDR3 protein: CASSNLAGSKFF. The CDR3 DNA reads TGTGCCAGCTCAAATCTAGCGGGATCCAAGTTCTTC. Using reference TRBV19 and TRBJ2-1 for the parts outside the CDR3, the full variable domain is DGGITQSPKYLFRKEGQNVTLSCEQNLNHDAMYWYRQDPGQGLRLIYYSQIVNDFQKGDIAEGYSVSREKKESFPLTVTSAQKNPTAFYLCASSNLAGSKFFGPGTRLTVL.

The CDR3 spells CASVLDRETEQYF. CDR3 bases: TGTGCCAGCGTGCTGGACAGGGAAACCGAGCAGTACTTC. The chain employs TRBV11-3 and TRBJ2-7; 8 bases match TRBD1. Per the germline V gene, CDR1 is SGHNT and CDR2 is YENEEA. The CDR3 runs to 13 residues. J gave up 6 bases and V 8 bases, and 9 bases lay outside the gene matches.

The chain is built from TRBV7-3 and TRBJ2-7, with 15 bases lining up with TRBD2. The germline V gene encodes CDR1 SGHTA and CDR2 FQGTGA. CDR3 length: 15 residues. The V and J ends lost 4 bases and 5 bases, in that order; junction bases with no gene match: 3. The CDR3 loop reads CASSSGLAGGNEQYF. The CDR3 coding sequence is TGTGCCAGCAGCTCCGGACTAGCGGGAGGGAACGAGCAGTACTTC.